Listed here is a single T cell receptor (beta chain). Antigen unknown. Here immunoSEQ multiplex PCR was the method, and the copy in TCRdb shows in-frame clones only, minus some. Here the sample spans some 120,000 clones, 85% to 95% being singletons. These data are taken from a study of T cell responses to AZD1222 COVID-19 vaccine. V shed 4 bases, J shed 0 bases, and the junction held 3 bases outside the gene matches. Germline CDR1 reads SQVTM; CDR2 reads ANQGSEA. The CDR3 is 15 residues long. Study findings and constraints: CD4 TCRs covered the whole spike, strongest at regions 160-218 and 743-854.

The genes are TRBV29-1 and TRBJ2-6; 7 nucleotides align to TRBD2. The TCR was taken from an adult in good health. Specimen: peripheral blood, collected on day 0 of AZD1222 vaccination. CDR3 sequence: CSVAGGGSGANVLTF. The CDR3 nucleotides are TGCAGCGTTGCGGGGGGTGGCTCTGGGGCCAACGTCCTGACTTTC.